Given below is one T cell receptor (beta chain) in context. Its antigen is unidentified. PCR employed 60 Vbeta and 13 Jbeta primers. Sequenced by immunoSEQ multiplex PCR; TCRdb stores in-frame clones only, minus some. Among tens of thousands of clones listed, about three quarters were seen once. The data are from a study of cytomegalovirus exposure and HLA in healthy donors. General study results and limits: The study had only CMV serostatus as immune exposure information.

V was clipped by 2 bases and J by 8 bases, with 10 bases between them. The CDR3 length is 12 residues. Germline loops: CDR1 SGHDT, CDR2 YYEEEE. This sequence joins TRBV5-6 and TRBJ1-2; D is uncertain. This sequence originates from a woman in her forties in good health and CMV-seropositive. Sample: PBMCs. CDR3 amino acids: CASSFASGGYTF. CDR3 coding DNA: TGTGCCAGCAGCTTTGCTTCAGGAGGCTACACCTTC.